These T cell receptor beta chains were read from a single sample in a study of blood T cell dynamics during melanoma immunotherapy. Some clones are missing from TCRdb's copy, which holds only in-frame ones; the method was immunoSEQ multiplex PCR. In the table there are 9,500 to 11,000 clones, 89% of which are singletons. The source material was blood, sampled from a patient treated with checkpoint blockade. The receptors derive from a human donor with melanoma. Each CDR3 is given with its conserved first and last residue. Fields, in order: J gene, CDR3 length, clone size, V gene, CDR3 protein. Not every row has a clone size; where given, it reads once, few, many or a size class.

J gene: TRBJ1-3; CDR3 length: 14; clone size: once; V gene: TRBV6-5; CDR3 protein: CASSFLGFGNTIYF
J gene: TRBJ1-1; CDR3 length: 15; clone size: .; V gene: TRBV5-1; CDR3 protein: CASSFDRSGNTEAFF
J gene: TRBJ2-7; CDR3 length: 15; clone size: .; V gene: TRBV18; CDR3 protein: CASSPVIGGAYEQYF
J gene: TRBJ2-3; CDR3 length: 15; clone size: .; V gene: TRBV7-9; CDR3 protein: CASRPPDRSTDTQYF
J gene: TRBJ2-7; CDR3 length: 15; clone size: once; V gene: TRBV9; CDR3 protein: CASSAGQEGIHEQYF
J gene: TRBJ2-2; CDR3 length: 16; clone size: .; V gene: TRBV27; CDR3 protein: CASSSGTGTNTGELFF
J gene: TRBJ2-2; CDR3 length: 14; clone size: few; V gene: TRBV19; CDR3 protein: CASSTQTSDRELFF
J gene: TRBJ1-5; CDR3 length: 17; clone size: .; V gene: TRBV28; CDR3 protein: CASRQLGTDNSNQPQHF
J gene: TRBJ1-5; CDR3 length: 15; clone size: .; V gene: TRBV18; CDR3 protein: CASSHQTASNQPQHF
J gene: TRBJ1-4; CDR3 length: 15; clone size: .; V gene: TRBV28; CDR3 protein: CASSLCLTGTEKLFF
J gene: TRBJ1-2; CDR3 length: 14; clone size: .; V gene: TRBV10-3; CDR3 protein: CAISEGVGVGGYTF
J gene: TRBJ1-1; CDR3 length: 16; clone size: .; V gene: TRBV4-1; CDR3 protein: CASSQDPGFLNTEAFF
J gene: TRBJ1-6; CDR3 length: 18; clone size: .; V gene: TRBV4-3; CDR3 protein: CASSQAGGFSSYNSPLHF
J gene: TRBJ1-1; CDR3 length: 15; clone size: .; V gene: TRBV5-4; CDR3 protein: CASSFPGQQNTEAFF
J gene: TRBJ1-1; CDR3 length: 15; clone size: .; V gene: TRBV9; CDR3 protein: CASSVSSIGKEQAFF
J gene: TRBJ2-3; CDR3 length: 17; clone size: .; V gene: TRBV2; CDR3 protein: CASSELEGDERVDTQYF
J gene: TRBJ2-2; CDR3 length: 13; clone size: .; V gene: TRBV7-6; CDR3 protein: CASSLGGFGELFF
J gene: TRBJ2-3; CDR3 length: 16; clone size: .; V gene: TRBV14; CDR3 protein: CASSQDGGVSTDTQYF
J gene: TRBJ2-1; CDR3 length: 16; clone size: once; V gene: TRBV5-4; CDR3 protein: CASSSPGTSGNNEQFF
J gene: TRBJ1-6; CDR3 length: 17; clone size: .; V gene: TRBV28; CDR3 protein: CASSMTGKSSYNSPLHF
J gene: TRBJ2-2; CDR3 length: 15; clone size: .; V gene: TRBV18; CDR3 protein: CASSPRSPNTGELFF
J gene: TRBJ2-2; CDR3 length: 13; clone size: .; V gene: TRBV29-1; CDR3 protein: CSVVGGGSGELFF
J gene: TRBJ2-5; CDR3 length: 18; clone size: .; V gene: TRBV7-8; CDR3 protein: CASRVRRPGQGDGETQYF
J gene: TRBJ2-1; CDR3 length: 13; clone size: .; V gene: TRBV5-1; CDR3 protein: CASSWTDPRGLIF
J gene: TRBJ2-2; CDR3 length: 15; clone size: .; V gene: TRBV7-8; CDR3 protein: CASSFISAGTGELFF